The sequence of this T cell receptor (beta chain) was determined in a study of blood T cells in healthy people across ages. The CDR3 loop spans 19 amino acids. CDR1 and CDR2 from the germline V gene are SGHVS and FQNEAQ. V dropped 4 bases and J dropped 6 bases, with 28 bases sitting between them. A J-beta primer mix and a sample-barcoded 5' primer were used in a second PCR of about 7 to 12 cycles. TCRdb reprocessed the 5' RACE reads with MiXCR, giving one entry per CDR3 protein. The sample has 550,000 to 700,000 distinct CDR3 sequences, about 25% seen once. The TCR was taken from a woman in her 70s in good health. Input material: blood. The chain combines TRBV7-8 with TRBJ2-4; D assignment may be TRBD1 or TRBD2 (5 bases each). The CDR3 protein is CASSSPSPTAGSSPNIQYF. CDR3 DNA: TGTGCCAGCAGCTCGCCTAGCCCAACGGCAGGGTCCTCCCCAAACATTCAGTACTTC.